This TCR beta chain appears in the sequencing data of a study of blood T cell repertoires in COVID-19. The data were produced by immunoSEQ multiplex PCR, yet TCRdb's version contains in-frame clones alone and is incomplete. Here the sample spans approximately 150,000 clones, 70% to 90% being singletons. The sequence came from a human donor with acute or convalescent COVID-19. The donor label of this sample is uncertain. The sample taken for sequencing was peripheral blood.

CDR3: CASSVEGGSGFKGSGETQYF. The CDR3 bases are TGTGCCAGCAGCGTAGAGGGCGGGAGTGGGTTTAAGGGTTCGGGAGAGACCCAGTACTTC. The chain recombines TRBV9 with TRBJ2-5; TRBD2 agrees at 7 bases. V trimming: 0 bases; J trimming: 4 bases; junction bases outside the gene matches: 21. Germline CDR1 is SGDLS and CDR2 is YYNGEE. The CDR3 loop spans 20 amino acids.